The clone carrying this T cell receptor beta chain has ten or more counts. Its antigen is as yet unknown. These data come from a study of human T cells and chemical hapten exposure. Study findings and constraints: Following DPC sensitization, TCRs present above 1 in 1000 frequency showed no change.

Time point here: patch test 2, 6 weeks after DPC sensitization. Treatment given: therapeutic diphenylcyclopropenone sensitization with weekly scalp DPC. The CDR3 consists of 13 residues. V lost 4 bases and J 5 bases, leaving 9 bases between the germline ends. Germline assignment: CDR1 MNHNS and CDR2 SASEGT. The library put unique molecular identifiers onto individual cDNA molecules. In the authors' methods: Counting gave a median of around 90,000 TCRs per sample, with values ranging from about 23,224 to 700,000. TCRdb re-derived calls from the RACE reads in MiXCR, one entry per CDR3 protein. Here the V and J calls rest on TCRdb's processing, not on the authors' analysis. The profile shows a few hundred thousand distinct CDR3 sequences, 6% to 7% of them singletons.

The V gene is TRBV6-1, the J gene TRBJ1-5; D is unclear. The receptor comes from a woman younger than 35 with alopecia areata. Some clones in this sample may be carry-over from other donors' samples. This material consisted of whole blood, taken in connection with sensitization to the hapten diphenylcyclopropenone (DPC). The CDR3 DNA sequence: TGTGCCAGCAGTGCGGAGTCGCATCAGCCCCAGCATTTT. Amino acids: CASSAESHQPQHF.